These T cell receptor beta chains were read from a single sample in a study of siplizumab effects on memory and regulatory T cells. The protocol was immunoSEQ multiplex PCR, while the TCRdb copy is restricted to in-frame clones and leaves out a portion. The sample lists 65,000 to 90,000 clones, roughly 93% occurring once. The sequenced sample was CD8+ T cells sorted from blood. The source is a human donor in good health. The conserved cysteine and the conserved F or W are not part of the CDR3 here. Not every row has a clone size; where given, it reads once, few, many or a size class.

v_call	j_call	clone_size	cdr3_length	cdr3_aa
TRBV10-1	TRBJ1-1	-	12	ASSQTQGNTEAF
TRBV9	TRBJ2-7	-	14	ASSGLIVGGIYEQY
TRBV9	TRBJ2-3	-	12	ASSGLAGVDTQY
TRBV11-2	TRBJ1-1	-	11	ASSPLMDTEAF
TRBV4-1	TRBJ1-5	once	13	ASSQDPGLNQPQH
TRBV23-1	TRBJ1-2	-	9	ASSQQDGYT
TRBV25-1	TRBJ1-2	-	13	ASSVETGVYHGYT
TRBV4-1	TRBJ1-5	-	15	ASSQGPGLYSNQPQH
TRBV19	TRBJ1-5	-	11	ASIPGRNQPQH
TRBV6-5	TRBJ2-7	-	13	ASSRGTGGGNEQY
TRBV6-5	TRBJ2-1	-	13	ASSYATGEYNEQF
TRBV28	TRBJ2-5	-	11	ASSLGDQETQY
TRBV5-8	TRBJ2-7	-	13	ASSWGTGMGNEQY
TRBV4-3	TRBJ1-2	-	12	ASSQDSSTNGYT
TRBV30	TRBJ1-5	-	7	AWNQPQH
TRBV28	TRBJ1-4	once	11	ASGDSGNEKLF
TRBV13	TRBJ1-1	-	12	ASSLGDRGTEAF
TRBV6-1	TRBJ2-3	-	12	ASSQQGAADTQY
TRBV19	TRBJ1-1	-	12	ASSIGGGNTEAF
TRBV5-4	TRBJ1-1	-	10	ASSSFPTEAF
TRBV27	TRBJ2-7	-	12	ASSLVQGTYEQY
TRBV15	TRBJ2-2	-	16	ATSSEDRDSTNTGELF
TRBV11-2	TRBJ2-6	-	14	ASSIIGATGANVLT
TRBV7-9	TRBJ1-1	-	13	ASSHQQGANTEAF
TRBV6-5	TRBJ1-2	-	13	ASSETAASPYGYT
TRBV4-3	TRBJ1-1	-	12	ASSQDGENTEAF